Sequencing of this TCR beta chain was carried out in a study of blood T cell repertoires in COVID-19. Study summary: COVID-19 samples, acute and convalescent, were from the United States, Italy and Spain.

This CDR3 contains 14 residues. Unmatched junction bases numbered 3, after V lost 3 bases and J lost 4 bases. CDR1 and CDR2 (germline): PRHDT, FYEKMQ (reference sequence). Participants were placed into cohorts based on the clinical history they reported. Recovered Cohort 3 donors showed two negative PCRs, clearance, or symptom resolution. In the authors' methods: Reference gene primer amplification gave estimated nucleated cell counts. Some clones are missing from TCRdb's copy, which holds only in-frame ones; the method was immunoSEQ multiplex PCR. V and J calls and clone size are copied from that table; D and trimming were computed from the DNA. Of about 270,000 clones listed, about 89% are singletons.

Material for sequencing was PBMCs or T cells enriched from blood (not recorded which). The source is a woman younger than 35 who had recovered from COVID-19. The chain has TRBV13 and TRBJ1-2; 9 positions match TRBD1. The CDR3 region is CASSLGQGRYGYTF. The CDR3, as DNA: TGTGCCAGCAGCTTGGGACAGGGACGCTATGGCTACACCTTC.